The 31 T cell receptor beta chains given below trace back to one sample, sequenced in a study of shared clonotypes between healthy human individuals. Sequenced by immunoSEQ multiplex PCR; TCRdb stores in-frame clones only, minus some. The data show 2 million to 2.5 million clones, with approximately 95% seen just once and around 0.4% held by the top ten. The sample was naive CD4+ T cells from PBMCs. Subset of the sample: CD45RA+ positively selected. The origin of the receptors is a man aged 18 to 30 in good health. Some clones in this sample may be carry-over from other donors' samples.

The CDR3 DNA is TGTGCCAGCAGTGAAGTCTGGGGGTGGGATCAGCCCCAGCATTTT. Translating gives CASSEVWGWDQPQHF. J is TRBJ1-5 and V is TRBV6-1; D perhaps matches TRBD1 (5 bases). The CDR3 has 15 amino acids. Germline V CDR1 and CDR2: MNHNS, SASEGT. Trimming cost V 1 base and J 5 bases, with 12 bases left between them.

The V and J genes are TRBV30 and TRBJ1-6; D is unclear. The CDR3 covers 13 residues. CDR1 is GTSNPN, CDR2 SVGIG, per germline (reference sequence). Trimming took 1 base from V and 6 from J, leaving 7 bases between them. The CDR3 reads CAWSGQINSPLHF. CDR3 in DNA: TGTGCCTGGAGTGGGCAGATTAATTCACCCCTCCACTTT.

The chain carries TRBV5-1 and TRBJ2-1; 10 nucleotides match TRBD1. Germline CDR1 SGHRS, CDR2 YFSETQ. The CDR3 is made up of 18 amino acids. V trimming: 0 bases; J trimming: 7 bases; junction bases outside the gene matches: 13. In DNA, the CDR3 is TGCGCCAGCAGCTTGGAGGGACAGGGGTCATATGGTGGGAATGAGCAGTTCTTC. It translates to CASSLEGQGSYGGNEQFF.

This rearrangement joins TRBV28 to TRBJ2-6; either TRBD1 or TRBD2 may fit D (5 bases each). Germline lookup yields CDR1 MDHEN and CDR2 SYDVKM. Trimming shortened V by 2 bases and J by 1 base, and 12 bases separated the two germline ends. The CDR3 runs 17 residues. The CDR3 loop is CASSLPLGDSGANVLTF. The CDR3 nucleotides read TGTGCCAGCAGTTTACCGCTGGGGGATTCTGGGGCCAACGTCCTGACTTTC.

The rearrangement links TRBV4-1 to TRBJ1-5; TRBD1 matches 12 bases. This CDR3 region has 16 residues. V lost 0 bases, J lost 5 bases, and 2 bases stayed unmatched. Germline V CDR1 and CDR2: MGHRA, YSYEKL. The CDR3, as DNA: TGCGCCAGCAGCCAAGAAGGGACAGGGGGCGATCAGCCCCAGCATTTT. This codes for CASSQEGTGGDQPQHF.

J is TRBJ2-1 and V is TRBV4-1, with TRBD2 identical over 11 bases. This CDR3 comprises 18 residues. Unmatched junction bases numbered 8, after V lost 0 bases and J lost 4 bases. CDR1 is MGHRA, CDR2 YSYEKL, per germline. In nucleotides, the CDR3 is TGCGCCAGCAGCCAAGATGGAGCCGGGACTAGCGGATACAATGAGCAGTTCTTC. Translating it yields CASSQDGAGTSGYNEQFF.

The genes are TRBV6-1 and TRBJ1-2, with D unclear. Trimming took off 7 bases at V and 0 bases at J, with 9 bases between the two ends. This CDR3 is 13 amino acids long. CDR1 MNHNS and CDR2 SASEGT come from the germline V gene. CDR3 bases: TGTGCCAGCAATCCGGGAGCTAACTATGGCTACACCTTC. Protein product: CASNPGANYGYTF.

The rearrangement links TRBV15 to TRBJ1-5; 8 nucleotides align to TRBD1. Trimming took 1 base from V and 7 from J; bases not matched to a gene: 9. Germline values: CDR1 LNHNV, CDR2 YYDKDF (reference sequence). The CDR3 is made up of 16 amino acids. DNA of the CDR3: TGTGCCACCAGCAGAGTCCCCGACAGGGGAGGACAGCCCCAGCATTTT. Residues: CATSRVPDRGGQPQHF.

The rearrangement uses TRBV28 and TRBJ1-1; D unclear. CDR3 length: 14 amino acids. CDR1 MDHEN and CDR2 SYDVKM come from the germline V gene. Deletions cut 1 base from V and 5 bases from J, with 11 bases between. In DNA, the CDR3 is TGTGCCAGCAGTTTATCGGTTAGATTTACTGAAGCTTTCTTT. It is translated as CASSLSVRFTEAFF.

The V call is TRBV12-5, the J call TRBJ2-7; the D is unclear. This CDR3 has 10 residues. Per the germline V gene, CDR1 is LGHNT and CDR2 is FRNRAP. The CDR3 DNA reads as TGTACAGTAGGTTCCTACGAGCAGTACTTC. It codes for CTVGSYEQYF.

This clone was found once. This chain connects TRBV6-1 to TRBJ2-2, with 9 bases that match TRBD1. CDR1 is MNHNS and CDR2 is SASEGT in the germline V gene. V lost 8 bases and J lost 3; bases outside the gene matches: 1. The length of the CDR3 is 13 residues. The CDR3 DNA reads as TGTGCCAGCCGGACAGGGGACACCGGGGAGCTGTTTTTT. This translates into CASRTGDTGELFF.

The chain employs TRBV29-1 and TRBJ2-2; D not resolved. V lost 4 bases to trimming and J lost 0 bases, with 9 bases between them. The CDR3 consists of 14 residues. Germline values: CDR1 SQVTM, CDR2 ANQGSEA. CDR3 loop: CSVGADANTGELFF. The CDR3 DNA is TGCAGCGTTGGGGCGGACGCGAACACCGGGGAGCTGTTTTTT.

CDR3 protein: CASSELGGGQGPSGQYF. The CDR3 nucleotides are TGTGCCAGCAGTGAATTGGGTGGAGGACAGGGGCCCTCGGGGCAGTACTTC. V and J are TRBV25-1 and TRBJ2-7, with 9 positions matching TRBD1. The CDR3 contains 17 residues. V was pared by 1 base and J by 9 bases, with 16 bases of the junction left unmatched. Germline V CDR1 and CDR2: MGHDK, SYGVNS.

This chain joins TRBV7-3 and TRBJ1-3; TRBD1 matches at 9 bases. The J segment lost 6 bases and the V segment lost 5 bases, leaving 8 bases of the junction unmatched. The CDR3 length is 15 residues. The V gene's germline CDR1 is SGHTA and CDR2 FQGTGA. The CDR3 DNA is TGTGCCAGCAGCCTAAACTGGGACAGGGAAAACACCATATATTTT. Amino acid sequence: CASSLNWDRENTIYF.

The gene calls are TRBV14 and TRBJ2-1, with 9 bases identical to TRBD2. The CDR3 consists of 15 residues. V dropped 2 bases and J dropped 10; count of bases not matched to a gene: 9. Germline V gene lookup returns CDR1 SGHDN and CDR2 FVKESK. CDR3 nucleotides: TGTGCCAGCAGCCAAATCCAGACTAGCGGAACAGAGCAGTTCTTC. This gives the protein CASSQIQTSGTEQFF.

The V call is TRBV6-6, the J call TRBJ2-7; 8 bases are a match to TRBD1. There are 14 residues in the CDR3. V lost 6 bases to trimming and J lost 3 bases; unmatched junction nucleotides: 7. Germline V lookup: CDR1 MNHNY, CDR2 SVGAGI (reference sequence). CDR3 protein: CASSSLGQDYEQYF. CDR3 DNA: TGTGCCAGCAGCTCCCTGGGACAGGACTACGAGCAGTACTTC.

The rearrangement uses TRBV29-1 and TRBJ2-5, with D possibly matching TRBD2 (6 bases). The J call could be wrong; TRBJ2-7 is a better fit for the DNA end. This CDR3 region has 12 residues. Germline V gene sequence: CDR1 SQVTM, CDR2 ANQGSEA. The CDR3 spells CSAAGLSYEQYF. DNA of the CDR3: TGCAGCGCCGCGGGACTCAGCTACGAGCAGTACTTC.

On this clone: The sample has other DNA sequences that encode this CDR3 too. This chain joins TRBV5-1 and TRBJ2-1; TRBD2 is a possible D gene (6 bases). From germline, CDR1 is SGHRS and CDR2 YFSETQ. Trimming left V 2 bases short and J 10 bases short, with 7 bases between. CDR3 length: 11 residues. The CDR3 spells CASSLGGEQFF. DNA of the CDR3: TGCGCCAGCAGCTTAGGAGGGGAGCAGTTCTTC.

About this clone: Other DNA sequences in this sample translate to the same CDR3. The genes are TRBV28 and TRBJ1-5, with 7 bases aligning to TRBD1. Germline-derived CDR1 and CDR2 are MDHEN and SYDVKM. V gave up 5 bases and J gave up 3 bases; unmatched junction bases: 7. The CDR3 loop spans 15 amino acids. The CDR3 region has the DNA TGTGCCAGCAGTCCCGGAGACAGGGACAATCAGCCCCAGCATTTT. Its protein is CASSPGDRDNQPQHF.

J is TRBJ2-1 and V is TRBV5-4; TRBD2 agrees at 10 bases. J was trimmed by 2 bases and V by 2 bases; bases with no gene match: 4. The CDR3 length is 16 residues. Germline assignment: CDR1 SGHNT and CDR2 YYREEE (reference sequence). CDR3: CASSFFLAGAYNEQFF. CDR3 sequence (DNA): TGTGCCAGCAGCTTCTTTCTAGCGGGAGCCTACAATGAGCAGTTCTTC.

V usage is TRBV18 and J usage is TRBJ1-2; 10 bases map to TRBD1. Germline values: CDR1 KGHSH, CDR2 LQKENI. The CDR3 sequence is 18 residues long. The junction had 13 bases not matched to a gene; V was cut back by 2 bases and J by 4 bases. CDR3 coding DNA: TGTGCCAGCTCACCAAACCTTTTCCGGGACAGGGGAGGCTATGGCTACACCTTC. This codes for CASSPNLFRDRGGYGYTF. Filled out from reference TRBV18 and TRBJ1-2, the complete variable domain reads NAGVMQNPRHLVRRRGQEARLRCSPMKGHSHVYWYRQLPEEGLKFMVYLQKENIIDESGMPKERFSAEFPKEGPSILRIQQVVRGDSAAYFCASSPNLFRDRGGYGYTFGSGTRLTVV.

The chain joins TRBV5-5 to TRBJ2-7, with a tentative D call TRBD1 (5 bases). The CDR3 length is 14 residues. The germline V gene has CDR1 SGHKS and CDR2 YYEKEE (reference sequence). V was cut by 2 bases and J by 2 bases, with 11 bases left in between. The CDR3 bases are TGTGCCAGCAGCTTCGAGACAGTCCCCTACGAGCAGTACTTC. Amino acids: CASSFETVPYEQYF.

This chain connects TRBV7-2 to TRBJ2-7; 9 bases are a match to TRBD1. The ends lost 5 bases at V and 5 bases at J; junction bases unmatched: 10. The CDR3 spans 15 residues. Per the germline V gene, CDR1 is SGHTA and CDR2 is FQGNSA. DNA of the CDR3: TGTGCCAGCAGCGGATCCGGGACAGGGCCCCACGAGCAGTACTTC. Encoded protein: CASSGSGTGPHEQYF.

This clone occurred once. The rearrangement uses TRBV6-1 and TRBJ2-6; 9 positions agree with TRBD1. V lost 4 bases and J lost 0; bases outside the gene matches: 4. Germline CDR1 reads MNHNS; CDR2 reads SASEGT. This CDR3 comprises 17 residues. Here the CDR3 DNA reads TGTGCCAGCAGTGGGGGGACAGGGAACTCTGGGGCCAACGTCCTGACTTTC. This codes for CASSGGTGNSGANVLTF.

This chain joins TRBV28 and TRBJ2-7, with D tentatively TRBD1 or TRBD2 (5 bases each). Germline values: CDR1 MDHEN, CDR2 SYDVKM. The CDR3 length is 14 residues. V lost 5 bases, J lost 1 base, and 12 bases lay in between. As DNA, the CDR3 is TGTGCCAGCAGTACTAGGGGCGGATCCTACGAGCAGTACTTC. It translates to CASSTRGGSYEQYF.

The CDR3, as DNA: TGCGCCAGCAGTGGGTTCATTGGGGTCACTGAAGCTTTCTTT. Its translation is CASSGFIGVTEAFF. V gene TRBV10-2 combines with J gene TRBJ1-1; no clear D. Germline assignment: CDR1 WSHSY and CDR2 SAAADI. Trimming stripped 4 bases from V and 4 bases from J, with 13 bases between. This CDR3 comprises 14 residues.

A word on this clone: In the same sample, other DNA sequences code for this CDR3. The gene calls are TRBV7-3 and TRBJ1-5; TRBD1 matches 8 bases. CDR1 and CDR2 (germline): SGHTA, FQGTGA. The trim removed 5 bases at V and 7 bases at J, leaving 4 bases unmatched. This CDR3 has 13 amino acids. Written as DNA, the CDR3 is TGTGCCAGCAGCCCAGGGGGCGGACAGCCCCAGCATTTT. It codes for CASSPGGGQPQHF.

The chain couples TRBV2 to TRBJ2-7; D is possibly TRBD1 or TRBD2 (5 bases each). CDR3 length equals 13 residues. V gave up 6 bases and J gave up 4 bases, with 13 bases separating them. The V gene's germline CDR1 is SNHLY and CDR2 FYNNEI. The CDR3 loop is CASRILGVYEQYF. The CDR3 DNA reads TGTGCCAGCAGGATCTTGGGGGTTTACGAGCAGTACTTC.

The chain joins TRBV7-3 to TRBJ2-7; 8 bases agree with TRBD2. V was clipped by 5 bases and J by 0 bases; unmatched bases: 6. CDR3 length: 15 amino acids. Germline V gene lookup returns CDR1 SGHTA and CDR2 FQGTGA. The CDR3: CASSRASGSSYEQYF. Here the CDR3 DNA reads TGTGCCAGCAGCCGAGCAAGCGGGAGCTCCTACGAGCAGTACTTC.

The V call is TRBV4-1, the J call TRBJ1-5; the D gene is possibly TRBD1 (5 bases). The V end lost 0 bases, the J end lost 1 base, and 10 bases lay between the germline ends. This CDR3 is 16 amino acids long. Per the germline V gene, CDR1 is MGHRA and CDR2 is YSYEKL. The CDR3 here is CASSQEVRGSNQPQHF. The CDR3 DNA reads TGCGCCAGCAGCCAAGAAGTGAGGGGAAGCAATCAGCCCCAGCATTTT.

The gene calls are TRBV7-9 and TRBJ1-1; TRBD1 is a possible D gene (5 bases). CDR3 length: 16 amino acids. CDR1 SEHNR and CDR2 FQNEAQ come from the germline V gene (reference sequence). V lost 4 bases, J lost 5 bases, and 20 bases lay in between. In DNA form, the CDR3 reads TGTGCCAGCAGCTCTTGGACAATATCCCCGGAGACTGAAGCTTTCTTT. It specifies CASSSWTISPETEAFF.